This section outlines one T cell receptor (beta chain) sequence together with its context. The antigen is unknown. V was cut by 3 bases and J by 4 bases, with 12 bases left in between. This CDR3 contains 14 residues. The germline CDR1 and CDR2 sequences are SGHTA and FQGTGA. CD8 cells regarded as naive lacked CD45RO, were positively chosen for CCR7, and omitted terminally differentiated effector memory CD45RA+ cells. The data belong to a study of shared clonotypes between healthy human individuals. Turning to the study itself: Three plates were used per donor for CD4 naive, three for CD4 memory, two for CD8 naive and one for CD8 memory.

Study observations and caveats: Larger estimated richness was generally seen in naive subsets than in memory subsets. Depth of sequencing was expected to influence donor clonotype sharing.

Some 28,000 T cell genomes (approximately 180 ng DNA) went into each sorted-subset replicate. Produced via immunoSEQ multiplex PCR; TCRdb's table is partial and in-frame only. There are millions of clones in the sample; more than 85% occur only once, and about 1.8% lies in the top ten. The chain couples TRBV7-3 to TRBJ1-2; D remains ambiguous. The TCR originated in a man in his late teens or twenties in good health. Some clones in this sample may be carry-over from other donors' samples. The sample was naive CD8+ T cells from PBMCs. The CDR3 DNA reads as TGTGCCAGCAGCTTGGGGTCTTGGGCCTATGGCTACACCTTC. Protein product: CASSLGSWAYGYTF.